Here is one T cell receptor (beta chain) with its context. Its antigen is unidentified. Deep-level settings were used for running the assay. In the original analysis: Because ImmunoSEQ provided only junction sequences with no quality scores, the filtering differed. Profiled with immunoSEQ multiplex PCR; TCRdb holds only in-frame clones, not every one. That table furnishes V, J and clone size, whereas the DNA furnished D and trimming. This sample has roughly 2,000,000 clones, with approximately 94% found just once. The sample belongs to a study of shared clonotypes between healthy human individuals. Losses at the gene ends were 7 bases for V and 2 bases for J; bases not matched to a gene: 8. CDR3 length equals 14 residues. Germline V CDR1 and CDR2: SNHLY, FYNNEI. CD45RO-negative, CCR7-positively selected cells formed the naive CD8 fraction, excluding terminally differentiated effector memory CD45RA+ cells.

Whole-study results and caveats: A few donors had roughly 5% of their naive CD4 clonotypes in common.

This chain joins TRBV2 and TRBJ2-7; 7 bases are a match to TRBD2. Sequenced material: naive CD8+ T cells sorted from blood. This clonotype was sampled from a man between 18 and 35 years old in good health. CDR3 in amino acids: CASTMTGGAYEQYF. CDR3 coding DNA: TGTGCCAGCACTATGACGGGAGGAGCCTACGAGCAGTACTTC.